This section outlines one TCR beta chain sequence together with its context. Antigen unknown. Sequenced by immunoSEQ multiplex PCR; TCRdb stores in-frame clones only, minus some. Of around 26,000 clones in the sample, around 90% are singletons; the top ten hold approximately 2.7%. These data come from a study of T cells in localized non-small cell lung cancer. Findings of the study overall: Of the top 100 tumor clones, median roughly 60 were in adjacent lung, approximately 29 among its top 100. Uninvolved nearby lung showed the greatest T cell clonality, exceeding that found in tumor.

CDR1 and CDR2 (germline): SGHKS, YYEKEE (reference sequence). The CDR3 sequence is 13 residues long. Trimming shortened V by 0 bases and J by 6 bases, and 6 bases separated the two germline ends. The V gene is TRBV5-5, the J gene TRBJ2-2; D gene uncertain. The sequences come from peripheral blood, collected before any cancer treatment. This TCR came from a woman aged 18 to 55 with stage I lung adenocarcinoma. In nucleotides, the CDR3 is TGTGCCAGCAGCTTGGCCGAGTCCGGGGAGCTGTTTTTT. This codes for CASSLAESGELFF. The full variable domain, its missing parts supplied by reference TRBV5-5 and TRBJ2-2, is DAGVTQSPTHLIKTRGQQVTLRCSPISGHKSVSWYQQVLGQGPQFIFQYYEKEERGRGNFPDRFSARQFPNYSSELNVNALLLGDSALYLCASSLAESGELFFGEGSRLTVL.